This TCR beta chain derives from a study of blood T cell repertoires in COVID-19. Study-wide context: From the United States, Italy and Spain came samples of acute and convalescent COVID-19. T cells, B-cell-depleted T cells, or PBMCs supplied cDNA or gDNA.

Germline-derived CDR1 and CDR2 are LGHDT and YNNKEL (reference sequence). The CDR3 sequence is 16 residues long. V lost 0 bases and J lost 5; bases outside the gene matches: 2. This clone has more than one count but fewer than ten. Original processing notes: Reference gene primer amplification yielded estimated nucleated cell counts. Profiled with immunoSEQ multiplex PCR; TCRdb holds only in-frame clones, not every one. D and trimming were read from the DNA, whereas the V and J calls and clone size are those reported in that table. Here the sample spans roughly 40,000 clones, 60% to 85% being singletons.

The TCR was taken from an older man with active or convalescent COVID-19. The J gene is TRBJ2-5, the V gene TRBV3-1 (or the pseudogene TRBV3-2), with 14 bases lining up with TRBD2. Sequenced: peripheral blood. CDR3 residues: CASSQEGTSGGETQYF. DNA for the CDR3: TGTGCCAGCAGCCAAGAGGGGACTAGCGGGGGTGAGACCCAGTACTTC.